Each of the 10 T cell receptor beta chains below was sequenced from the same sample in a study of OX40 agonist ivuxolimab in advanced cancers. The assay was immunoSEQ multiplex PCR, and TCRdb's table has in-frame clones only and misses some. The repertoire holds tens of thousands of clones, with around 80% as singletons. The source was CD4+ or CD8+ T cells sorted from blood, collected in a trial of the OX40 agonist ivuxolimab. Receptor source: an adult with an advanced solid tumor such as melanoma, head and neck, liver or kidney cancer.

DNA for the CDR3: TGTGCCAGCAGCTTATCAGGGACTTTCTACAATGAGCAGTTCTTC. It codes for CASSLSGTFYNEQFF. V and J are TRBV11-3 and TRBJ2-1, with D possibly matching TRBD2 (6 bases). V lost 2 bases, J lost 3 bases, and 11 bases lay in between. This CDR3 is built from 15 residues. Germline CDR1 SGHNT, CDR2 YENEEA.

The V and J genes are TRBV5-1 and TRBJ2-1; TRBD1 aligns across 8 bases. V lost 3 bases to trimming and J lost 4 bases; unmatched junction nucleotides: 12. Germline V gene lookup returns CDR1 SGHRS and CDR2 YFSETQ. The CDR3 consists of 17 residues. The CDR3 DNA reads as TGCGCCAGCAGCTCGAGATGGACAGGGAAAGCATACAATGAGCAGTTCTTC. Translating gives CASSSRWTGKAYNEQFF.

The V call is TRBV5-1, the J call TRBJ1-3, with D possibly TRBD1 on 6 matching bases. Trimming took off 1 base at V and 0 bases at J, with 20 bases between the two ends. This CDR3 comprises 19 residues. Germline CDR1 reads SGHRS; CDR2 reads YFSETQ. CDR3 loop: CASSLFLGGQSISGNTIYF. The CDR3 bases are TGCGCCAGCAGCTTGTTTTTGGGCGGACAGTCGATCTCTGGAAACACCATATATTTT.

This sequence joins TRBV7-3 and TRBJ1-5; D is uncertain. V lost 2 bases to trimming and J lost 4 bases, with 12 bases between them. The CDR3 sequence is 15 residues long. Germline-derived CDR1 and CDR2 are SGHTA and FQGTGA. CDR3 amino acids: CASSLERVANQPQHF. The CDR3 bases are TGTGCCAGCAGCTTAGAGAGGGTAGCAAATCAGCCCCAGCATTTT.

This chain joins TRBV7-2 and TRBJ1-5; D not certain. The CDR3 consists of 13 residues. V lost 5 bases, J lost 7 bases, and 12 bases lay in between. The germline V gene encodes CDR1 SGHTA and CDR2 FQGNSA. CDR3 nucleotides: TGTGCCAGCAGCCCAGGTGCGCTCCAGCCCCAGCATTTT. Translation: CASSPGALQPQHF.

V gene TRBV2 combines with J gene TRBJ2-1, with D perhaps matching TRBD2 (5 bases). CDR3 length equals 13 residues. V was pared by 6 bases and J by 7 bases, with 13 bases between. The germline CDR1 and CDR2 sequences are SNHLY and FYNNEI. The CDR3 sequence is CASSYGKGNEQFF. Here the CDR3 DNA reads TGTGCCAGCAGCTACGGGAAGGGTAATGAGCAGTTCTTC.

The chain recombines TRBV29-1 with TRBJ1-2; D gene ambiguous. V lost 4 bases and J 4 bases, leaving 7 bases between the germline ends. From germline, CDR1 is SQVTM and CDR2 ANQGSEA. The CDR3 spans 11 residues. CDR3 bases: TGCAGCGTTGGCGAGGGCTATGGCTACACCTTC. Residues: CSVGEGYGYTF.

V usage is TRBV2 and J usage is TRBJ1-5; possibly TRBD1 for D (5 bases). V dropped 2 bases and J dropped 3 bases, with 11 bases sitting between them. The CDR3 runs to 15 residues. CDR1 and CDR2 from the germline V gene are SNHLY and FYNNEI. CDR3 sequence reads: CASSERRTPNQPQHF. The CDR3 DNA follows: TGTGCCAGCAGTGAAAGGCGGACACCCAATCAGCCCCAGCATTTT.

Of note for this clone: A junction boundary mismatches the germline segment, possibly from a read error. V usage is TRBV19 and J usage is TRBJ1-2; D unresolved. The CDR3 runs to 14 residues. The germline V gene encodes CDR1 LNHDA and CDR2 SQIVND (reference sequence). The DNA of the CDR3 is TGTGCCAGTAGCACGAGTTTGTTATTCTATGGCCACACCTTC. It yields the protein CASSTSLLFYGHTF.

This chain connects TRBV28 to TRBJ2-7, with no clear D. This CDR3 is built from 12 residues. Germline V gene sequence: CDR1 MDHEN, CDR2 SYDVKM. Trimming took off 6 bases at V and 0 bases at J, with 6 bases between the two ends. CDR3 in DNA: TGTGCCAGCAGCCCCGCCTCCTACGAGCAGTACTTC. Translated, it gives CASSPASYEQYF.